This is a list of T cell receptor beta chains from one sample in a study of T cell responses to AZD1222 COVID-19 vaccine. Some clones are missing from TCRdb's copy, which holds only in-frame ones; the method was immunoSEQ multiplex PCR. This sample has approximately 150,000 clones, with 85% to 95% found just once. Sequenced material: peripheral blood, taken on day 0 of AZD1222 vaccination. The receptors stem from an adult in good health. The CDR3 runs from the conserved cysteine through the conserved F or W. The D gene is left open where the match is weak. Clone size is given for some rows only: seen once, a few or many times, or a class if the clone is expanded.

.	TRBJ2-3	.	TRBV27	TGTGCCAGCGCGGTGGGATGGCCTCTAACAGATACGCAGTATTTT	CASAVGWPLTDTQYF
.	TRBJ2-3	.	TRBV9	TGTGCCAGCAGCGGAGGGGGTGGCGCAGATACGCAGTATTTT	CASSGGGGADTQYF
.	TRBJ1-5	.	TRBV6-5	TGTGCCAGCACTAAAGACCTATATAGCAATCAGCCCCAGCATTTT	CASTKDLYSNQPQHF
.	TRBJ2-3	TRBD1	TRBV5-4	TGTGCCAGCAGCGCCCTACAGGGGGCTACAGATACGCAGTATTTT	CASSALQGATDTQYF
.	TRBJ1-4	.	TRBV9	TGTGCCAGCAGCATAACGGCAACTAATGAAAAACTGTTTTTT	CASSITATNEKLFF
.	TRBJ1-6	.	TRBV6-5	TGTGCCACCGTAAGGGATTCACCCCTCCACTTT	CATVRDSPLHF
.	TRBJ1-2	.	TRBV6-5	TGTGCCAGCAGGCTCCAAGCTAACTATGGCTACACCTTC	CASRLQANYGYTF
few	TRBJ1-2	TRBD1	TRBV5-5	TGTGCCAGCAGCTCGACAGGGGACTATGGCTACACCTTC	CASSSTGDYGYTF
.	TRBJ2-1	TRBD2	TRBV9	TGTGCCAGCAGCGTACCCGGAGAAAGTCCCGGGACTAGCGGGGGGGTCGGCCACAATGAGCAGTTCTTC	CASSVPGESPGTSGGVGHNEQFF
.	TRBJ1-6	TRBD1	TRBV7-2	TGTGCCAGCAGCCGGGGGATGACTGGGACAGGGGGGAATTCACCCCTCCACTTT	CASSRGMTGTGGNSPLHF
.	TRBJ1-1	.	TRBV7-9	TGTGCCAGCAGCTTAAGTTTTAGGGAAGCTTTCTTT	CASSLSFREAFF
.	TRBJ1-1	.	TRBV6-1	TGTGCCAGCAGTGAAGCAAGGGTCATGAACACTGAAGCTTTCTTT	CASSEARVMNTEAFF
.	TRBJ2-7	TRBD2	TRBV7-8	TGTGCCAGCAGCCGAGGACTAGCGGCGACCTACGAGCAGTACTTC	CASSRGLAATYEQYF
.	TRBJ1-2	.	TRBV5-4	TGTGCCAGCAGCCCTACCCTACCTCTCCCAGGTGGCTACACCTTC	CASSPTLPLPGGYTF
.	TRBJ1-1	.	TRBV13	TGTGCCAGCAGCTTAGGGGACAGAGCCTTGAACACTGAAGCTTTCTTT	CASSLGDRALNTEAFF
.	TRBJ2-1	.	TRBV11-2	TGTGCCAGCAGCTTTATTCCCAATGGCGGTGAGCAGTTCTTC	CASSFIPNGGEQFF
.	TRBJ1-2	.	TRBV2	TGTGCCAGCAGCCCGTGGGGCAGAGAGAACTATGGCTACACCTTC	CASSPWGRENYGYTF
.	TRBJ2-5	.	TRBV6-5	TGTGCCAGCAGCTCCGGGCCCCAAGAGACCCAGTACTTC	CASSSGPQETQYF
.	TRBJ2-7	.	TRBV18	TGTGCCAGCTCACGCTTATACGGGACGTCACCCTACGAGCAGTACTTC	CASSRLYGTSPYEQYF
once	TRBJ2-5	.	TRBV7-8	TGTGCCAGCAGCTCCATTGGGAATAGCGGACAAGACGGGGCGGAGACCCAGTACTTC	CASSSIGNSGQDGAETQYF
.	TRBJ1-2	TRBD1	TRBV19	TGTGCCAGCTCGGACAGGGGAGGAGGGAACTATGGCTACACCTTC	CASSDRGGGNYGYTF
.	TRBJ2-3	TRBD2	TRBV6-2/TRBV6-3	TGTGCCAGCAGTTTAAGGTCTAGCGGGGGGACTCGAGGCCCAGATACGCAGTATTTT	CASSLRSSGGTRGPDTQYF
.	TRBJ2-7	.	TRBV9	TGTGCCAGCAGCGTAGCTGAGGGCCTTTACTACGAGCAGTACTTC	CASSVAEGLYYEQYF
.	TRBJ1-1	.	TRBV7-2	TGTGCCAGCAGCTGGAGGGGGATCAGTTTGAACACTGAAGCTTTCTTT	CASSWRGISLNTEAFF